The sequence of this T cell receptor (beta chain) was determined in a study of blood T cell repertoires in COVID-19. In the study overall: The samples span acute and convalescent COVID-19 from the United States, Italy and Spain. Nucleic acid was either cDNA or gDNA, and it came from T cells, B-cell-depleted T cells, or PBMCs.

Under the authors' procedure: Cell counts per sample came from amplifying reference gene primers. Profiled with immunoSEQ multiplex PCR; TCRdb holds only in-frame clones, not every one. Clone size and V and J calls were adopted from that table, with D and trimming inferred from the DNA. The table includes 200,000 to 250,000 clones, about 87% detected once. There are 16 residues in the CDR3. Germline V CDR1 and CDR2: GTSNPN, SVGIG (reference sequence). Trimming took off 0 bases at V and 0 bases at J, with 9 bases between the two ends. Sequencing used peripheral blood. The genes are TRBV30 and TRBJ2-6, with D hard to call. The source is a man in his sixties or seventies with acute or convalescent COVID-19. The chain's CDR3 is CAWSVPKLSGANVLTF. Written as DNA, the CDR3 is TGTGCCTGGAGTGTACCGAAGCTCTCTGGGGCCAACGTCCTGACTTTC.